The TCR beta chain under discussion was sequenced for a study of tumor and adjacent non-tumor tissue in lung cancer. The template was RNA from unsorted bulk tissue. Distant lung tissue was collected more than 3 cm away from the tumor edge. This CDR3 is built from 15 residues. In germline, CDR1 is MNHEY, CDR2 SVGEGT. Remarks on this clonotype: Its ends do not fully match the called genes, so a read error is possible.

The library came from three nested PCR rounds adapted from ARM-PCR protocols. Each CDR3 protein is one row after TCRdb ran MiXCR on the multiplex PCR reads. The top ten hold 51% of the sample, which has about 80,000 distinct CDR3 sequences, approximately 80% seen once. The sequence came from a man aged 60 to 69 with non-small cell lung cancer. Input material: distant non-tumor lung tissue. The V gene is TRBV6-2 or TRBV6-3, the J gene TRBJ2-7, with 8 bases lining up with TRBD1. Here the CDR3 reads CAGSSADRATYEQYF. The CDR3 nucleotides are TGTGCCGGCAGTTCCGCGGACAGGGCAACCTACGAGCAGTACTTC.